The T cell receptor beta chain under discussion was sequenced for a study of T-cell memory formation after mild COVID-19. This clonotype was counted a few times. V dropped 4 bases and J dropped 1 base, with 17 bases sitting between them. This CDR3 is built from 18 residues. Looked up from germline, CDR1 is LGHNA and CDR2 is YNFKEQ. Via MiXCR, TCRdb re-called the 5' RACE reads, giving one row per CDR3 protein. The table includes around 180,000 distinct CDR3 sequences, roughly 17% detected once. What was sequenced was PBMCs or a T cell subset sorted from them (not recorded which). V is TRBV4-2 and J is TRBJ2-6, with D possibly called TRBD1 or TRBD2 (5 bases each). The receptor comes from an adult woman who had mild COVID-19 (a few samples of this study predate the infection). Cell type and time point are not known. The CDR3 region is CASSRSPGGVSGANVLTF. The CDR3 nucleotides are TGTGCCAGCAGCCGGTCCCCTGGGGGAGTATCTGGGGCCAACGTCCTGACTTTC.